The subject of this entry is one TCR beta chain. Its antigen is not known. This CDR3 spans 17 amino acids. Germline trimming cut 3 bases from V and 1 base from J; bases unmatched to any gene: 10. Per the germline V gene, CDR1 is SGHAT and CDR2 is FQNNGV. This specimen comes from a study of T-cell reconstitution after alpha-beta-depleted transplantation in children. Study outcomes and limitations: Counts and diversity of T cells one year after transplant came mostly from newly produced T cells.

Unique molecular identifiers were incorporated when the TCRbeta library was constructed. MiXCR was run by TCRdb on the PCR reads, yielding one entry per CDR3 protein. This table has around 300,000 distinct CDR3 sequences, 23% appearing once. The TCR comes from a male patient under 18 who had a stem cell transplant for acute lymphoblastic leukemia, so the T cells may come from the graft donor. The sequencing here drew on PBMCs, mostly from graft donor cells, taken 180 days after TCRalphabeta/CD19-depleted stem cell transplant. J is TRBJ1-1 and V is TRBV11-2; 8 bases line up with TRBD1. CDR3 DNA: TGTGCCAGCAGCTTCTACGGACAGGGTGGATCGAACACTGAAGCTTTCTTT. Its protein product is CASSFYGQGGSNTEAFF.